This T cell receptor beta chain was sequenced for a study of T-cell reconstitution after alpha-beta-depleted transplantation in children (dated by TCRdb to the mid-2010s). For context, the study as a whole: The study quantitatively tracked T-cell immune reconstitution after TCRalphabeta/CD19-depleted allogeneic hematopoietic cell transplantation in children using TCR repertoire profiling.

From V the trimming removes 4 bases and from J it removes 7 bases, while the gene matches leave 11 bases of the junction unaccounted for. Via the germline V gene, CDR1 is MNHNS and CDR2 SASEGT. The CDR3 contains 16 residues, cysteine and phenylalanine counted. The entry retains the CDR3 DNA only, 48 bases that are in frame from base 1. Receptor libraries were prepared by PCR. These reads were obtained on an Illumina HiSeq 2500. Molecular barcoding was employed in the preparation of TCR libraries, with unique molecular identifiers being used to normalize TCRbeta repertoire quantification. The public reads were run again by TCRdb, first through fastp at Q25 and then through MiXCR, and only productive beta chains were kept. Records with the same CDR3 protein are collapsed into one entry carrying the most frequent genes and DNA. The sample contains about 230,000 distinct CDR3 sequences, around 13% of them found a single time. The ten largest clones capture roughly 2.8% of the sample.

At least ten counts were recorded for this clonotype. Its antigen is unknown. Base-call qualities are not available, and no considerably larger clone is one nucleotide away. The specimen comprised PBMCs from the stem cell graft donor, sampled from the stem cell graft. The sequence was obtained from a human donor who donated a stem cell graft to a child with acute lymphoblastic leukemia. The sequence is built from TRBV6-1 and TRBJ2-1; 9 central bases correspond to TRBD2. The CDR3 reads CASSGPSGKARNEQFF. The DNA is as follows: TGTGCCAGCAGTGGGCCTAGCGGGAAGGCTAGGAATGAGCAGTTCTTC.